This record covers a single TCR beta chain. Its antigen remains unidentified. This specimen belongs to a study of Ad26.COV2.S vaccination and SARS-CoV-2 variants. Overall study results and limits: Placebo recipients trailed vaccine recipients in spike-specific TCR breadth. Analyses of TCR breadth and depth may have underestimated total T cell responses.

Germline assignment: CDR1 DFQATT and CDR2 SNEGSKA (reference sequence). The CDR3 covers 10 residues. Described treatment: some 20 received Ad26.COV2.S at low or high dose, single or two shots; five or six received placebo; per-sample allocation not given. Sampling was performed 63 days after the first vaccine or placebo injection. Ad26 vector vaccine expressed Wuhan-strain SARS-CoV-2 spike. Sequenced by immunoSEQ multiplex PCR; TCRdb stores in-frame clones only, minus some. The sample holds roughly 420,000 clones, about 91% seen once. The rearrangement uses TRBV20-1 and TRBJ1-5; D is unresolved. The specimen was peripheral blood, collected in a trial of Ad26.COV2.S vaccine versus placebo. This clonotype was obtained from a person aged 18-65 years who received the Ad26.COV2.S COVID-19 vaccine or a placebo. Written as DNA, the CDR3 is TGCAGCGTCGGCAATCAGCCCCAGCATTTT. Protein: CSVGNQPQHF.